The clone carrying this T cell receptor (beta chain) showed up just a few times. Its antigen remains unidentified. This entry is derived from a study of T-cell memory formation after mild COVID-19. Study results and caveats: Shrinking CD4+ clones resided mostly in CM and EM, and CD8+ ones in EMRA. While clones contracting from day 15 to 85 were balanced between CD4 and CD8, later expanders leaned CD4+. Some responding clones appeared in pre-infection memory, suggesting cross-reactive memory joined.

Germline V lookup: CDR1 KGHDR, CDR2 SFDVKD. The CDR3 runs to 16 residues. J lost 10 bases, V lost 6 bases, and 10 bases had no gene match. With constant-segment primers, 5'RACE yielded cDNA libraries of TCR alpha and TCR beta that carried sample barcodes and UMIs. TCRdb re-derived calls from the 5' RACE reads in MiXCR, one entry per CDR3 protein. The data show about 620,000 distinct CDR3 sequences, over 15% seen once. The specimen was PBMCs or a T cell subset sorted from them (not recorded which). The J gene is TRBJ2-1, the V gene TRBV24-1; TRBD2 matches 14 bases. The sequence derives from an adult woman who had mild COVID-19 (a few samples of this study predate the infection). Cell type and time point are not known. The CDR3 DNA follows: TGTGCCACCAGTCAGGTCAAGGGACTAGCGGGAGCGGAGCAGTTCTTC. This encodes CATSQVKGLAGAEQFF.